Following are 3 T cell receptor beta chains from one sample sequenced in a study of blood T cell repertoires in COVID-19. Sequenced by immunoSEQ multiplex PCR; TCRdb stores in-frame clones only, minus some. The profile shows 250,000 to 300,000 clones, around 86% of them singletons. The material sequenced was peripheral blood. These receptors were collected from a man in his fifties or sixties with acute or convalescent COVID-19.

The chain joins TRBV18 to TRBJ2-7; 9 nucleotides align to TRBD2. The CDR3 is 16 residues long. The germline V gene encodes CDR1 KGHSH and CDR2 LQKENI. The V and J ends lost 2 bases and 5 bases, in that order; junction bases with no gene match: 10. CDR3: CASSPVGVAGDHEQYF. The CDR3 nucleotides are TGTGCCAGCTCACCAGTGGGGGTAGCGGGGGACCACGAGCAGTACTTC.

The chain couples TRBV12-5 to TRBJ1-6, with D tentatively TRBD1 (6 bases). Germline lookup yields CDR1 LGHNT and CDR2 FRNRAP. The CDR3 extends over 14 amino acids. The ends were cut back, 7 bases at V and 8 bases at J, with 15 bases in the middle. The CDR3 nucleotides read TGTGCTAGTGCCCTACAGGGCGAATATTCACCCCTCCACTTT. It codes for CASALQGEYSPLHF.

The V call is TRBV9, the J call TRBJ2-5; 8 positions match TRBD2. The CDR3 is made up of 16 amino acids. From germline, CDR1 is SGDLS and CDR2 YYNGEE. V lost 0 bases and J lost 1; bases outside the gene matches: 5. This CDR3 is CASSVGTSRGQETQYF. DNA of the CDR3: TGTGCCAGCAGCGTAGGGACTAGCCGGGGCCAAGAGACCCAGTACTTC.